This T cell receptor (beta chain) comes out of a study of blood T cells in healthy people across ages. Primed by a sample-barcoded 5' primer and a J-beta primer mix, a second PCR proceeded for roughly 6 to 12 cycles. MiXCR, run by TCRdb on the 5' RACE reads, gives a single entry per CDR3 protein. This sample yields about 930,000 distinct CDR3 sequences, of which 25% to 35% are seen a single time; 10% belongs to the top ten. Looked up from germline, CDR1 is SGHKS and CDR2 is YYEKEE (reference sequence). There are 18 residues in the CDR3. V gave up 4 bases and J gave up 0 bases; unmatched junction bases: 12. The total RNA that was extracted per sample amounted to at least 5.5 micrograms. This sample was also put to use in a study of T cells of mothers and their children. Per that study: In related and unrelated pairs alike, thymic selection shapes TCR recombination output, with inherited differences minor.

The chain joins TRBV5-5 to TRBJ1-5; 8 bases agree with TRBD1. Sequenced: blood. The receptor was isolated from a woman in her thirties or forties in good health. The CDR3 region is CASSLTDRVRDSNQPQHF. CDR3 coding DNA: TGTGCCAGCAGCCTAACGGACAGGGTAAGGGATAGCAATCAGCCCCAGCATTTT.